A single sample is the source of the 15 T cell receptor beta chains below, sequenced in a study of cytomegalovirus exposure and HLA in healthy donors. Both 60 Vbeta primers and 13 Jbeta primers went into the PCR. Profiling relied on immunoSEQ multiplex PCR, and the TCRdb table lists in-frame clones only, not all of them. The profile shows a few hundred thousand clones, 75% to 80% of them singletons. What was sequenced was PBMCs. These receptors originate from a man between 18 and 35 years old in good health and CMV-seronegative.

This clone was seen a handful of times. This chain links TRBV18 with TRBJ1-3, with D maybe TRBD1 (5 bases). This CDR3 is 15 amino acids long. CDR1 and CDR2 from the germline V gene are KGHSH and LQKENI. Trimming took 1 base from V and 6 from J, leaving 13 bases between them. The CDR3 DNA reads TGTGCCAGCTCACCACGCTCAGGGTCAGAAAACACCATATATTTT. Its protein is CASSPRSGSENTIYF.

V is TRBV4-3 and J is TRBJ1-4; 9 positions agree with TRBD1. The CDR3 extends over 16 amino acids. V lost 0 bases, J lost 7 bases, and 6 bases stayed unmatched. In germline, CDR1 is LGHNA, CDR2 YSLEER. The CDR3 loop is CASSQDYGTGSEKLFF. CDR3 nucleotide sequence: TGCGCCAGCAGCCAAGATTACGGGACAGGGTCTGAAAAACTGTTTTTT.

The rearrangement joins TRBV5-1 to TRBJ1-1, with a tentative D call TRBD1 (6 bases). The CDR3 spans 17 residues. Trimming took off 5 bases at V and 5 bases at J, with 25 bases between the two ends. The V gene's germline CDR1 is SGHRS and CDR2 YFSETQ. The CDR3 here is CASRVWRGAGERTEAFF. The CDR3 DNA reads as TGCGCCAGCAGAGTATGGAGGGGGGCGGGGGAGAGGACTGAAGCTTTCTTT.

The rearrangement links TRBV28 to TRBJ2-3; D call uncertain. Deletions cut 6 bases from V and 1 base from J, with 8 bases between. Germline values: CDR1 MDHEN, CDR2 SYDVKM. The CDR3 totals 13 residues. DNA of the CDR3: TGTGCCAGCAGAACACACGGCACAGATACGCAGTATTTT. This codes for CASRTHGTDTQYF. The complete variable domain, with remaining parts taken from reference TRBV28 and TRBJ2-3, reads DVKVTQSSRYLVKRTGEKVFLECVQDMDHENMFWYRQDPGLGLRLIYFSYDVKMKEKGDIPEGYSVSREKKERFSLILESASTNQTSMYLCASRTHGTDTQYFGPGTRLTVL.

For the CDR3, the DNA is TGCGCCAGCAGCCAAGTCTGGCGGGGGGCCCAAGAGACCCAGTACTTC. Translated, it gives CASSQVWRGAQETQYF. This chain links TRBV4-3 with TRBJ2-5; TRBD2 matches 8 bases. Germline V gene lookup returns CDR1 LGHNA and CDR2 YSLEER. V gave up 1 base and J gave up 1 base; unmatched junction bases: 5. This CDR3 is built from 16 residues.

The V gene is TRBV21-1, the J gene TRBJ2-5; no DNA check was done on the table's D call, TRBD2. The J call may be in error: the DNA end matches TRBJ2-7 better. TRBV21-1 is termed a pseudogene. The CDR3 contains 19 residues. For the CDR3, the DNA is TGTGCCAGCAGCAAAGGGAAGGACAGAGAGCGGGAGGAGACCTACGAGCAGTACTTC. Its translation is CASSKGKDREREETYEQYF.

The V gene is TRBV6-6, the J gene TRBJ2-5; TRBD1 matches 7 bases. Per germline, CDR1 MNHNY and CDR2 SVGAGI (reference sequence). CDR3 length equals 14 residues. J lost 2 bases, V lost 2 bases, and 2 bases had no gene match. The CDR3 sequence is CASSYTGQQETQYF. The CDR3 DNA is TGTGCCAGCAGTTACACGGGACAGCAAGAGACCCAGTACTTC.

This chain links TRBV5-1 with TRBJ2-3; a weak D match, TRBD1 (5 bases). This CDR3 comprises 15 residues. V lost 0 bases to trimming and J lost 2 bases, with 10 bases between them. CDR1 SGHRS and CDR2 YFSETQ come from the germline V gene. This CDR3 reads CASSLDDSYTDTQYF. The CDR3 DNA reads TGCGCCAGCAGCTTGGACGACAGCTACACAGATACGCAGTATTTT.

The chain joins TRBV15 to TRBJ2-3; TRBD1 is a possible D gene (6 bases). Per the germline V gene, CDR1 is LNHNV and CDR2 is YYDKDF (reference sequence). V was cut by 5 bases and J by 0 bases, with 12 bases left in between. This CDR3 contains 15 residues. The DNA of the CDR3 is TGTGCCACCAGCCTTTACGGGACAAGCACAGATACGCAGTATTTT. Translation gives CATSLYGTSTDTQYF.

This chain joins TRBV6-1 and TRBJ2-3; 7 bases match TRBD1. This CDR3 comprises 14 residues. Trimming took 6 bases from V and 2 from J; bases not matched to a gene: 5. The V gene's germline CDR1 is MNHNS and CDR2 SASEGT. The chain's CDR3 is CASRAGQDTDTQYF. The CDR3 DNA follows: TGTGCCAGCAGGGCCGGACAGGACACAGATACGCAGTATTTT.

The chain employs TRBV11-2 and TRBJ2-7; 11 bases align to TRBD1. Germline assignment: CDR1 SGHAT and CDR2 FQNNGV. After removal of 5 bases from V and 2 bases from J, the junction contained 2 bases not matched to a gene. This CDR3 region has 14 residues. CDR3 DNA: TGTGCCAGCAGCACGGGACAGGGGGCCTACGAGCAGTACTTC. Residues: CASSTGQGAYEQYF.

CDR3 sequence reads: CASSLNPSLSSYEQYF. The CDR3 DNA sequence: TGTGCCAGCAGCTTAAACCCATCCCTGAGCTCCTACGAGCAGTACTTC. The chain employs TRBV7-3 and TRBJ2-7; D unclear. Trimming removed 1 base at V and 0 bases at J, with 13 bases between. Germline lookup yields CDR1 SGHTA and CDR2 FQGTGA. The CDR3 sequence is 16 residues long.

This chain connects TRBV18 to TRBJ2-2; possibly TRBD1 for D (6 bases). This CDR3 spans 12 amino acids. Per germline, CDR1 KGHSH and CDR2 LQKENI. The V end lost 6 bases, the J end lost 7 bases, and 9 bases lay between the germline ends. CDR3 DNA: TGTGCCAGCTCCCCGGACAGCGGGGAGCTGTTTTTT. Encoded protein: CASSPDSGELFF.

V gene TRBV28 combines with J gene TRBJ2-2; TRBD1 is a possible D gene (7 bases). Deletions cut 2 bases from V and 7 bases from J, with 17 bases between. The germline CDR1 and CDR2 sequences are MDHEN and SYDVKM. The CDR3 is made up of 16 amino acids. Here the CDR3 DNA reads TGTGCCAGCAGTTTAAGGGCAGGGGGGCCCCACGGGGAGCTGTTTTTT. Its translation: CASSLRAGGPHGELFF.

In regard to this clone: Other DNA sequences of this sample code for an identical CDR3. The genes are TRBV10-1 and TRBJ2-7; 8 bases are a match to TRBD2. V gave up 6 bases and J gave up 4 bases; unmatched junction bases: 8. Germline CDR1 reads WNHNN; CDR2 reads SYGVQD (reference sequence). CDR3 length: 14 amino acids. This CDR3 is CASRLSGGEYEQYF. DNA of the CDR3: TGCGCCAGCAGACTGAGCGGGGGAGAGTACGAGCAGTACTTC.